These 10 T cell receptor beta chains were sequenced from one sample in a study of T-cell reconstitution after alpha-beta-depleted transplantation in children. Preparing the TCRbeta library involved the use of unique molecular identifiers. TCRdb re-analysed the PCR reads in MiXCR, keeping a single row per CDR3 protein. The sample yields about 460,000 distinct CDR3 sequences, approximately 13% seen once. Sample: PBMCs from the stem cell graft donor, taken from the stem cell graft. Receptors originate from a human donor who donated a stem cell graft to a child with combined immunodeficiency.

This clonotype was recorded a few times. The genes are TRBV5-1 and TRBJ1-6, with 9 positions matching TRBD1. Germline trimming cut 0 bases from V and 8 bases from J; bases unmatched to any gene: 6. The germline gives CDR1 SGHRS, CDR2 YFSETQ. There are 16 residues in the CDR3. CDR3 region: CASSLADRGSDSPLHF. CDR3 DNA: TGCGCCAGCAGCTTGGCTGACAGGGGGTCGGATTCACCCCTCCACTTT.

This clonotype showed up just a few times. This chain joins TRBV9 and TRBJ2-3; 13 nucleotides align to TRBD2. There are 18 residues in the CDR3. J lost 0 bases, V lost 3 bases, and 7 bases had no gene match. Looked up from germline, CDR1 is SGDLS and CDR2 is YYNGEE. The CDR3 bases are TGTGCCAGCAGCGCACTAGCGGGAGGGACCTCTAGCACAGATACGCAGTATTTT. Translation gives CASSALAGGTSSTDTQYF.

This clonotype was seen a few times. The chain combines TRBV7-9 with TRBJ1-5, with unresolved D. V was pared by 5 bases and J by 11 bases, with 22 bases between. The CDR3 is made up of 15 amino acids. Germline loops: CDR1 SEHNR, CDR2 FQNEAQ (reference sequence). The CDR3: CASSRPGLGRETQHF. The CDR3 DNA reads as TGTGCCAGCAGCCGCCCGGGCCTAGGAAGAGAGACCCAGCATTTT. Supplemented by reference TRBV7-9 and TRBJ1-5, the full variable domain reads DTGVSQNPRHKITKRGQNVTFRCDPISEHNRLYWYRQTLGQGPEFLTYFQNEAQLEKSRLLSDRFSAERPKGSFSTLEIQRTEQGDSAMYLCASSRPGLGRETQHFGDGTRLSIL.

The chain combines TRBV12-3 or TRBV12-4 with TRBJ2-7; 11 bases agree with TRBD2. This CDR3 is built from 16 residues. Trimming removed 5 bases from V and 4 bases from J; junction bases left unmatched: 10. Here the CDR3 reads CASSMGLAVVGYEQYF. CDR3 coding DNA: TGTGCCAGCAGTATGGGACTAGCGGTTGTGGGGTACGAGCAGTACTTC.

This clonotype was counted at least ten times. The rearrangement links TRBV4-2 to TRBJ1-1; a possible D gene is TRBD1 (6 bases). Looked up from germline, CDR1 is LGHNA and CDR2 is YNFKEQ. V was pared by 1 base and J by 4 bases, with 28 bases between. This CDR3 is built from 20 residues. The DNA for the CDR3 is TGTGCCAGCAGCCAAGTTCGCGCAGCGGGACGGCAGAGCAGGGGCACTGAAGCTTTCTTT. Protein product: CASSQVRAAGRQSRGTEAFF.

The chain couples TRBV7-2 to TRBJ2-7, with no clear D. The CDR3 runs 12 residues. Germline V gene data show CDR1 as SGHTA and CDR2 as FQGNSA. The germline V and J ends were trimmed by 4 bases and 5 bases, with 9 bases remaining between them. CDR3 in amino acids: CASSYPSHEQYF. CDR3 sequence (DNA): TGTGCCAGCAGCTACCCTTCCCACGAGCAGTACTTC. Supplemented by reference TRBV7-2 and TRBJ2-7, the full variable domain reads GAGVSQSPSNKVTEKGKDVELRCDPISGHTALYWYRQSLGQGLEFLIYFQGNSAPDKSGLPSDRFSAERTGGSVSTLTIQRTQQEDSAVYLCASSYPSHEQYFGPGTRLTVT.

This clonotype was counted ten times or more. The gene calls are TRBV4-3 and TRBJ2-6; possibly TRBD1 for D (6 bases). The V end lost 0 bases, the J end lost 0 bases, and 12 bases lay between the germline ends. Germline V gene sequence: CDR1 LGHNA, CDR2 YSLEER. CDR3 length: 18 residues. As DNA, the CDR3 is TGCGCCAGCAGCCAAGATGGGTCCAGGGGCTCTGGGGCCAACGTCCTGACTTTC. As protein: CASSQDGSRGSGANVLTF.

This clonotype has more than one count but fewer than ten. The DNA of the CDR3 is TGTGCCTGGAGTATAGGGGCCGTCTACGAGCAGTACTTC. This sequence encodes CAWSIGAVYEQYF. V usage is TRBV30 and J usage is TRBJ2-7; D is perhaps TRBD1 (5 bases). CDR3 length: 13 amino acids. Germline CDR1 GTSNPN, CDR2 SVGIG (reference sequence). V was clipped by 2 bases and J by 3 bases, with 11 bases between them.

The genes are TRBV3-1 and TRBJ2-6; D gene unclear. Looked up from germline, CDR1 is LGHDT and CDR2 is YNNKEL (reference sequence). CDR3 length equals 12 residues. Between the trimmed V and J ends, which lost 10 bases and 1 base, there was a span of 5 bases. CDR3 in DNA: TGTGCCATTAGGTCTGGGGCCAACGTCCTGACTTTC. It codes for CAIRSGANVLTF.

This clonotype has a count of ten or more. This chain links TRBV29-1 with TRBJ2-7; possibly TRBD2 for D (5 bases). Between the trimmed V and J ends, which lost 5 bases and 4 bases, there was a span of 18 bases. Germline V gene sequence: CDR1 SQVTM, CDR2 ANQGSEA. CDR3 length: 14 amino acids. This CDR3 is CSVRGKYSKYEQYF. The CDR3 DNA reads TGCAGCGTTCGAGGGAAATACAGCAAGTACGAGCAGTACTTC.